This T cell receptor (beta chain) is drawn from a study of T cells after yellow fever vaccination. Study-wide results and limits: Detected again after the booster were most primary-vaccination clones, at about 96% CD4 and 80% to 90% CD8. Though weaker, the secondary response peaked faster, on day 5 versus 15. In FACS-sorted repertoires, abundant clonotypes from the bulk population could appear as contaminants. Only a minor proportion of clonotypes was detected across both CD4 and CD8 compartments.

MiXCR was run by TCRdb on the 5' RACE reads, yielding one entry per CDR3 protein. The data hold approximately 450,000 distinct CDR3 sequences, with 15% to 20% observed a single time. Turning to this clonotype: The antigen remains undetermined.

Specimen: PBMCs, collected before the yellow fever booster vaccination. This clonotype was obtained from a man between 18 and 35 years old who received the YFV17D yellow fever vaccine.

CDR3 coding DNA: TGTGCCAGCAGCTTAAACCCCCTAAATGAGCAGTTCTTC. Translation: CASSLNPLNEQFF. The chain joins TRBV7-9 to TRBJ2-1; no clear D gene. The V end lost 2 bases, the J end lost 7 bases, and 9 bases lay between the germline ends. Germline-derived CDR1 and CDR2 are SEHNR and FQNEAQ (reference sequence). This CDR3 is built from 13 residues.